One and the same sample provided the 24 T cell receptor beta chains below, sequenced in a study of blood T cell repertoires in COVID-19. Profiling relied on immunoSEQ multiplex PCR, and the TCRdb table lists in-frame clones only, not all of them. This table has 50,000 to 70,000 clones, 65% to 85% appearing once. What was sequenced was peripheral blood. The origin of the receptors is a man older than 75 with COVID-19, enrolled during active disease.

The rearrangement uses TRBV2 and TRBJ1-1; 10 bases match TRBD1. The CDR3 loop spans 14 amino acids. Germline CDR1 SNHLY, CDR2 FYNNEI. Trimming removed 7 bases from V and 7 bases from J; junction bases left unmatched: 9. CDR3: CASTTGGSWGEAFF. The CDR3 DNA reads TGTGCCAGCACGACAGGGGGCTCTTGGGGTGAAGCTTTCTTT.

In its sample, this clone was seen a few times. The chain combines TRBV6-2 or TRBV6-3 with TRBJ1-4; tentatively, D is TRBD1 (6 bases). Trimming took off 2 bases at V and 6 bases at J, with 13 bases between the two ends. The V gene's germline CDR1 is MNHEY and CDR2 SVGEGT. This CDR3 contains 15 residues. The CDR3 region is CASSYVRGGDEKLFF. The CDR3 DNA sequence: TGTGCCAGCAGTTACGTCAGAGGGGGGGATGAAAAACTGTTTTTT.

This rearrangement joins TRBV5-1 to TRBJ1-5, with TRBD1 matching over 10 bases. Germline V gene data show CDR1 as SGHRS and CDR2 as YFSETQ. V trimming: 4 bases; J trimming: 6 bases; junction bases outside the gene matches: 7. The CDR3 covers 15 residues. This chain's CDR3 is CASSLGGQGFQPQHF. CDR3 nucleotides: TGCGCCAGCAGCCTAGGGGGACAGGGGTTTCAGCCCCAGCATTTT.

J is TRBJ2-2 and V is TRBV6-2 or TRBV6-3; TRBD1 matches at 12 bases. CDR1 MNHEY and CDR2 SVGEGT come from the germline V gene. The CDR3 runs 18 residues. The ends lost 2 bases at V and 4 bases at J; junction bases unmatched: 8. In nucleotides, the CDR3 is TGTGCCAGCAGTTACAACCGGGACAGGGGGCTGAGCACCGGGGAGCTGTTTTTT. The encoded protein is CASSYNRDRGLSTGELFF.

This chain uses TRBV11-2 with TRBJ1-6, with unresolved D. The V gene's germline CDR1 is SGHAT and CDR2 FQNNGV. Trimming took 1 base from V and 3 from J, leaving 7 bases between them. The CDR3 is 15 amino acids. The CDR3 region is CASSLGQDYNSPLHF. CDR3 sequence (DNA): TGTGCCAGCAGCTTAGGGCAGGACTATAATTCACCCCTCCACTTT. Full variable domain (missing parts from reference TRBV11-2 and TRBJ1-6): EAGVAQSPRYKIIEKRQSVAFWCNPISGHATLYWYQQILGQGPKLLIQFQNNGVVDDSQLPKDRFSAERLKGVDSTLKIQPAKLEDSAVYLCASSLGQDYNSPLHFGNGTRLTVT.

The chain's CDR3 is CSASNPISGYGYTF. DNA of the CDR3: TGCAGTGCTAGTAATCCGATATCAGGCTATGGCTACACCTTC. V usage is TRBV20-1 and J usage is TRBJ1-2; D unclear. The CDR3 is 14 amino acids. V lost 3 bases, J lost 4 bases, and 15 bases lay in between. Germline lookup yields CDR1 DFQATT and CDR2 SNEGSKA (reference sequence).

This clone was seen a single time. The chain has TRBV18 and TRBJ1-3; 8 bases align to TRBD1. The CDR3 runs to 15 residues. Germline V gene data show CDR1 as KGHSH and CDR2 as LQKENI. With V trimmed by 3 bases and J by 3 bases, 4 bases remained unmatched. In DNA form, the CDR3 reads TGTGCCAGCTCACCCACAGGGGGTTATGGAAACACCATATATTTT. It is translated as CASSPTGGYGNTIYF.

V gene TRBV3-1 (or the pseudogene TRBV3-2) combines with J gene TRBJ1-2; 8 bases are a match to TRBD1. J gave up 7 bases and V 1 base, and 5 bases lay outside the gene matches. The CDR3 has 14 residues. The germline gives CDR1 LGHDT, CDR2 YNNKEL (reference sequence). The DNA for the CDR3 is TGTGCCAGCAGCCAAGCTCCACAGGGGGGTGGCTACACCTTC. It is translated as CASSQAPQGGGYTF.

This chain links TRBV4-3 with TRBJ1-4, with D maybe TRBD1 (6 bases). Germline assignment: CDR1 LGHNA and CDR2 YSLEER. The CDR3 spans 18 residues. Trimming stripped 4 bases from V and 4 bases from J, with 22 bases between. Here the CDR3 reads CASSRTGSEIDVNEKLFF. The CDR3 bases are TGCGCCAGCAGCCGTACAGGGTCTGAGATTGATGTTAATGAAAAACTGTTTTTT.

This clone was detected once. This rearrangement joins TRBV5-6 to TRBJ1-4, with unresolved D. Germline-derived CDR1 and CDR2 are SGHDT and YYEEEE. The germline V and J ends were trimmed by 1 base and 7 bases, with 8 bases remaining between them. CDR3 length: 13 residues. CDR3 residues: CASSLRGGEKLFF. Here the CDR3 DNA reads TGTGCCAGCAGCTTGCGAGGAGGTGAAAAACTGTTTTTT.

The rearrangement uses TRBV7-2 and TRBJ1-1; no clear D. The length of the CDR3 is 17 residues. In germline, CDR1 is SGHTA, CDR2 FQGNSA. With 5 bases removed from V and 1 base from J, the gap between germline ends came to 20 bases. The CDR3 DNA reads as TGTGCCAGCAGCGTCGGCCCCTGGAGGTCTGGGAACACTGAAGCTTTCTTT. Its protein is CASSVGPWRSGNTEAFF.

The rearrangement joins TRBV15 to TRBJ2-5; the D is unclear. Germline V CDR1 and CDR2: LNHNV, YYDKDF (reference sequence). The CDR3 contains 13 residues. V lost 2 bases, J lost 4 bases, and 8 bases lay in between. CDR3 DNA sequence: TGTGCCACCAGCAGACGACTCCCAGAGACCCAGTACTTC. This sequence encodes CATSRRLPETQYF.

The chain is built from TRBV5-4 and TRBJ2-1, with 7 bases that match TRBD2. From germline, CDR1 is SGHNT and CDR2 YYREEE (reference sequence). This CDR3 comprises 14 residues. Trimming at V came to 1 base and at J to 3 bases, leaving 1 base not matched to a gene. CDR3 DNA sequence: TGTGCCAGCAGCTTGAGCGGGAACTACAATGAGCAGTTCTTC. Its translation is CASSLSGNYNEQFF.

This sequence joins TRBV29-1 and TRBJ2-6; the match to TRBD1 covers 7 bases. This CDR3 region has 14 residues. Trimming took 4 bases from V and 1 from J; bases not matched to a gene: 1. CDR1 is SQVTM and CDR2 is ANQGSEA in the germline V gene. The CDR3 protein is CSVGQGSGANVLTF. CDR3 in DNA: TGCAGCGTTGGACAGGGATCTGGGGCCAACGTCCTGACTTTC.

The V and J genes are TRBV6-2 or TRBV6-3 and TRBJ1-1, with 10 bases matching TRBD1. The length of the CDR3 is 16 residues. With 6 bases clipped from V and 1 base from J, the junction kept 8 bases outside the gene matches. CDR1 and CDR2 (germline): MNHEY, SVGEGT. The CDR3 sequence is CASSPGTGVGNTEAFF. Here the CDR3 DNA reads TGTGCCAGCAGCCCCGGGACAGGGGTGGGGAACACTGAAGCTTTCTTT.

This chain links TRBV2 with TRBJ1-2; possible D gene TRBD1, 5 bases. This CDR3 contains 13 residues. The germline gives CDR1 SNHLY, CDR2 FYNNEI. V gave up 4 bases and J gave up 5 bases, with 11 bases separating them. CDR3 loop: CASSAGGMYGYTF. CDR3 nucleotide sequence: TGTGCCAGCAGTGCGGGGGGAATGTATGGCTACACCTTC.

The CDR3 bases are TGTGCCAGCAGCCCATCTTGGGGGGATGCAAACATTCAGTACTTC. It translates to CASSPSWGDANIQYF. The V gene is TRBV5-4, the J gene TRBJ2-4; perhaps TRBD2 as D (6 bases). The germline gives CDR1 SGHNT, CDR2 YYREEE (reference sequence). The CDR3 consists of 15 residues. The V gene lost 4 bases and the J gene lost 6 bases, with 17 bases spanning the gap.

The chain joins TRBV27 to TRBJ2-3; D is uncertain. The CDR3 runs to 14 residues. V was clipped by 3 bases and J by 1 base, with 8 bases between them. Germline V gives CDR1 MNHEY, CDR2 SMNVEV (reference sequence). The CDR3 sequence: CASSFRVRTDTQYF. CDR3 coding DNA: TGTGCCAGCAGTTTTCGGGTACGCACAGATACGCAGTATTTT.

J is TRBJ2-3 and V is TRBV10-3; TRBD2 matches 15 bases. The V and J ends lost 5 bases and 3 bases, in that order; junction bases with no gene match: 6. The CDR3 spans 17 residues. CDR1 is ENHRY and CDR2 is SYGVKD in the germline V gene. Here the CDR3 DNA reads TGTGCCATCAGTCCGGGACTAGCGGGAGGAGGGACAGATACGCAGTATTTT. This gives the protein CAISPGLAGGGTDTQYF.

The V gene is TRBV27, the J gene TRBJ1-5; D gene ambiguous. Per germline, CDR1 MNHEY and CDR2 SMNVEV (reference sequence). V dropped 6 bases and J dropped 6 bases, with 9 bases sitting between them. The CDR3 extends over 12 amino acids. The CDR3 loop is CASSRLGQPQHF. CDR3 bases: TGTGCCAGCAGCAGGCTCGGTCAGCCCCAGCATTTT.

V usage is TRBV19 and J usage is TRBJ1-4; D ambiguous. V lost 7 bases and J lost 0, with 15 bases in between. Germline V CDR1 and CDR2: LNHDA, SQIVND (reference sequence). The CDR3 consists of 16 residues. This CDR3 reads CASTPGGIPTNEKLFF. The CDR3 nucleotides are TGTGCCAGTACCCCAGGAGGGATCCCAACTAATGAAAAACTGTTTTTT.

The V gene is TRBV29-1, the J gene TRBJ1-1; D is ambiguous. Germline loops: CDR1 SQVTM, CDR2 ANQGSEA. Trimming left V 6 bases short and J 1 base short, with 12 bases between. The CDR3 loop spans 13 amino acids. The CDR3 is CSVGDMTNTEAFF. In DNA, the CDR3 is TGCAGCGTCGGCGACATGACGAACACTGAAGCTTTCTTT.

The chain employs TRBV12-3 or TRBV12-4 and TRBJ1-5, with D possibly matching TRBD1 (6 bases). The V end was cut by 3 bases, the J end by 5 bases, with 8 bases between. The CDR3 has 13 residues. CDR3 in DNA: TGTGCCAGCAGTTTTAAGGGGGATCAGCCCCAGCATTTT. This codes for CASSFKGDQPQHF.

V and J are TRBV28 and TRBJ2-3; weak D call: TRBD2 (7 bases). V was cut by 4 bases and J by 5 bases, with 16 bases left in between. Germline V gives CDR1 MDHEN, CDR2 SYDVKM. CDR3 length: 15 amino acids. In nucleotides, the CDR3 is TGTGCCAGCAGTTCCCCTGAGGGGGGGCAAGATACGCAGTATTTT. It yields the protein CASSSPEGGQDTQYF.